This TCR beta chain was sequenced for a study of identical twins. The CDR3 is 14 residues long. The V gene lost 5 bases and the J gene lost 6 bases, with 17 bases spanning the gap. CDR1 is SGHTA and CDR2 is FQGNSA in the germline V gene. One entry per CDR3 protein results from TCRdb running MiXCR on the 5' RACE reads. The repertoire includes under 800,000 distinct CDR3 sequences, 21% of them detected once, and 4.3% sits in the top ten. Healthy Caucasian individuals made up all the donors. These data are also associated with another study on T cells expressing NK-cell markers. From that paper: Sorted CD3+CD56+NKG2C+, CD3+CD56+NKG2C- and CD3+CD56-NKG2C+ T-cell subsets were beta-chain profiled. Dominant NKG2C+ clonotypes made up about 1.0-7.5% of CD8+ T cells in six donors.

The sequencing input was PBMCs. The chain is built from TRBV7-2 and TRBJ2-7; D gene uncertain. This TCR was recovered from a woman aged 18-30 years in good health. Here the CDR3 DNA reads TGTGCCAGCAGCGCGAGTCGTGGGCGGTCCGAGCAGTACTTC. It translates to CASSASRGRSEQYF.